The entry below gives a single TCR beta chain sequence along with its context. J gave up 0 bases and V 3 bases, and 5 bases lay outside the gene matches. The germline gives CDR1 SGDLS, CDR2 YYNGEE. CDR3 size: 16 residues. This sample is part of a study of shared T cell receptors in the human thymus. The protocol was immunoSEQ multiplex PCR, while the TCRdb copy is restricted to in-frame clones and leaves out a portion. Here the sample spans almost 550,000 clones, around 82% being singletons. The same data also went into a second study, on human thymus T cells. That study adds: Each of the donors was a healthy Finnish infant who was undergoing open corrective cardiac surgery for congenital heart defects.

The source of this sequence is a boy less than two years old with a congenital heart defect. The chain couples TRBV9 to TRBJ2-3, with 9 bases identical to TRBD2. Sequencing was carried out using thymocytes. CDR3 bases: TGTGCCAGCAGCGGCGGGACTAGCCGGAGCACAGATACGCAGTATTTT. Residues: CASSGGTSRSTDTQYF.